This T cell receptor beta chain was sequenced in a study of OX40 agonist ivuxolimab in advanced cancers. The wider study: At just under 85% male, the cohort had a mean age of 60 years, ranging from about 20 to 90. Partial responses were recorded for three patients, including one with hepatocellular carcinoma and two with cutaneous melanoma. Findings and limits, study-wide: In the 0.1 to 3.0 mg/kg range, CD4+ and CD8+ blood T cells had expanded clonally by week 6. Not determined was the antigen specificity of the expanded peripheral T cells.

The method was immunoSEQ multiplex PCR; TCRdb's version includes in-frame clones alone and lacks a portion of them. The sample consists of around 65,000 clones, 90% of them appearing once. A note on this clone: The antigen is not known.

Sequencing was performed on CD4+ or CD8+ T cells sorted from blood, taken in a trial of the OX40 agonist ivuxolimab. This TCR was sampled from an adult with an advanced solid tumor such as melanoma, head and neck, liver or kidney cancer.

The CDR3 spells CASSRGQGATYEQYF. In DNA form, the CDR3 reads TGTGCCAGCTCACGAGGACAGGGGGCCACCTACGAGCAGTACTTC. The chain has TRBV18 and TRBJ2-7, with 11 bases lining up with TRBD1. The CDR3 extends over 15 amino acids. V shed 4 bases and J 2 bases; nucleotides not matched to a gene: 4. From germline, CDR1 is KGHSH and CDR2 LQKENI.